This TCR beta chain emerged from a study of T cell repertoires in cytomegalovirus infection. Overall study findings and caveats: Dominating the ex vivo response were TCR beta clonotypes that were CMV-specific and HLA-C-restricted.

TCRdb re-analysed the reads in MiXCR, keeping a single row per CDR3 protein. Of 490,000 or so distinct CDR3 sequences in the sample, 11% were seen once. A few counts support this clonotype. What it binds is unknown. CDR1 is KGHSH, CDR2 LQKENI, per germline. The length of the CDR3 is 13 residues. V lost 0 bases, J lost 5 bases, and 7 bases lay in between. Sequencing was done on a sample of PBMCs. The chain links TRBV18 to TRBJ2-5; D gene ambiguous. This receptor was identified in a human donor in good health (CMV status not recorded). Some clones in this sample may be carry-over from other donors' samples. The CDR3 sequence is CASSPPGAETQYF. In DNA form, the CDR3 reads TGTGCCAGCTCACCACCCGGCGCGGAGACCCAGTACTTC.